A selection of T cell receptor beta chains follows, all from one sample in a study of T-cell reconstitution after alpha-beta-depleted transplantation in children. TCRdb processed the PCR reads anew with MiXCR; each CDR3 protein has one entry. The sample shows some 600,000 distinct CDR3 sequences, over 10% of them seen only once. Sequences were derived from PBMCs, mostly from graft donor cells, sampled 360 days after TCRalphabeta/CD19-depleted stem cell transplant. The receptors here all came from a male patient between 10 and 17 years old who had a stem cell transplant for acute myeloid leukemia, so the T cells may come from the graft donor. Each CDR3 is given with its conserved first and last residue. The order of the fields is D gene, clone size, V gene, J gene, CDR3 protein, CDR3 DNA. A D gene is named only where the DNA matches it firmly. Rows give clone size only sometimes, using once, few, many, or a class for an expanded clone.

D: -; size: -; V: TRBV4-3; J: TRBJ2-5; CDR3: CASSQDLKWPSEQETQYF; DNA: TGCGCCAGCAGCCAAGATCTTAAGTGGCCTAGCGAGCAAGAGACCCAGTACTTC
D: TRBD2; size: -; V: TRBV6-1; J: TRBJ2-5; CDR3: CASKRGVGTSVWTQYF; DNA: TGTGCCAGCAAACGTGGGGTTGGGACTAGCGTTTGGACCCAGTACTTC
D: -; size: -; V: TRBV20-1; J: TRBJ2-1; CDR3: CSAAGGLGGDNEQFF; DNA: TGCAGTGCAGCAGGAGGGTTAGGGGGGGACAATGAGCAGTTCTTC
D: -; size: -; V: TRBV7-9; J: TRBJ1-3; CDR3: CASGRHLRSGNTIYF; DNA: TGTGCCAGCGGACGACACCTTCGCTCTGGAAACACCATATATTTT
D: -; size: -; V: TRBV10-3; J: TRBJ2-1; CDR3: CAIRTGTSFYNEQFF; DNA: TGTGCCATCAGGACCGGGACTTCTTTCTACAATGAGCAGTTCTTC
D: -; size: many; V: TRBV7-8; J: TRBJ2-2; CDR3: CASSLVGGGELFF; DNA: TGTGCCAGCAGCTTAGTGGGGGGCGGGGAGCTGTTTTTT
D: TRBD1; size: -; V: TRBV7-3; J: TRBJ2-7; CDR3: CASSLHRGPHEQYF; DNA: TGTGCCAGCAGCCTACACAGGGGACCCCACGAGCAGTACTTC
D: -; size: many; V: TRBV7-2; J: TRBJ1-1; CDR3: CASSHWTENTEAFF; DNA: TGTGCCAGCAGCCATTGGACTGAGAACACTGAAGCTTTCTTT
D: TRBD1; size: many; V: TRBV29-1; J: TRBJ1-4; CDR3: CSVAGQGNEKLFF; DNA: TGCAGCGTTGCAGGACAGGGCAATGAAAAACTGTTTTTT
D: -; size: -; V: TRBV5-1; J: TRBJ2-3; CDR3: CASSPGDPDTQYF; DNA: TGCGCCAGCAGCCCGGGAGATCCAGATACGCAGTATTTT
D: TRBD2; size: few; V: TRBV7-9; J: TRBJ2-1; CDR3: CASSLGSGSLYEQFF; DNA: TGTGCCAGCAGCTTAGGGAGCGGGAGTCTGTATGAGCAGTTCTTC
D: TRBD2; size: few; V: TRBV5-4; J: TRBJ2-7; CDR3: CASSLAVAGAPEQYF; DNA: TGTGCCAGCAGCTTGGCCGTGGCGGGAGCGCCCGAGCAGTACTTC
D: TRBD2; size: many; V: TRBV11-2; J: TRBJ2-7; CDR3: CASSFTSGGEQYF; DNA: TGTGCCAGCAGCTTCACTAGCGGGGGGGAGCAGTACTTC
D: TRBD1; size: -; V: TRBV12-3/TRBV12-4; J: TRBJ1-1; CDR3: CASTPRGTWFGTEAFF; DNA: TGTGCCAGCACCCCCAGGGGGACTTGGTTCGGCACTGAAGCTTTCTTT
D: -; size: many; V: TRBV5-1; J: TRBJ1-1; CDR3: CASSLEPGPSDTEAFF; DNA: TGCGCCAGCAGCTTGGAACCGGGACCCTCGGACACTGAAGCTTTCTTT
D: TRBD1; size: few; V: TRBV20-1; J: TRBJ2-7; CDR3: CSARGQTLTYEQYF; DNA: TGCAGTGCTAGGGGACAGACCCTAACCTACGAGCAGTACTTC
D: -; size: few; V: TRBV10-3; J: TRBJ2-7; CDR3: CATGIAGYYEQYF; DNA: TGTGCCACCGGAATTGCAGGATACTACGAGCAGTACTTC
D: TRBD2; size: few; V: TRBV20-1; J: TRBJ2-2; CDR3: CSAPRGLAMGTGELFF; DNA: TGCAGTGCCCCCCGTGGACTAGCGATGGGAACCGGGGAGCTGTTTTTT
D: TRBD2; size: -; V: TRBV9; J: TRBJ2-1; CDR3: CASSVRGSGRRDNTYNEQFF; DNA: TGTGCCAGCAGCGTCAGAGGGAGCGGGAGACGGGATAATACCTACAATGAGCAGTTCTTC
D: -; size: few; V: TRBV6-5; J: TRBJ2-3; CDR3: CASSYTQASDTQYF; DNA: TGTGCCAGCAGTTACACACAGGCATCAGATACGCAGTATTTT
D: -; size: -; V: TRBV29-1; J: TRBJ2-1; CDR3: CSVGQVSSYNEQFF; DNA: TGCAGCGTTGGTCAGGTTAGCTCCTACAATGAGCAGTTCTTC
D: -; size: -; V: TRBV7-9; J: TRBJ2-1; CDR3: CASSSLIGNEQFF; DNA: TGTGCCAGCAGCTCCCTCATCGGCAATGAGCAGTTCTTC